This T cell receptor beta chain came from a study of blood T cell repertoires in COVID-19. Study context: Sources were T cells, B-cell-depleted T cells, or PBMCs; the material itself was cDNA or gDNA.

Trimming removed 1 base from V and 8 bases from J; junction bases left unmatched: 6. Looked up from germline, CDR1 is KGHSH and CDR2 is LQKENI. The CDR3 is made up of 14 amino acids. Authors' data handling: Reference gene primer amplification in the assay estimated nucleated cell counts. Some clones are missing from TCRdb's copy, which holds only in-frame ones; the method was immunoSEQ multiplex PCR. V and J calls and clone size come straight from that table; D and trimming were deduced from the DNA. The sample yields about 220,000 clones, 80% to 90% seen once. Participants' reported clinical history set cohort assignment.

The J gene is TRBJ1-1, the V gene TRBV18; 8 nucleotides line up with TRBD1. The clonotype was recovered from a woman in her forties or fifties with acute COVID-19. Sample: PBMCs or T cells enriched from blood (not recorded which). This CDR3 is CASSPQAQGAEAFF. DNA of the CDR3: TGTGCCAGCTCACCACAAGCTCAGGGGGCAGAAGCTTTCTTT.